Listed below are T cell receptor beta chains from one sample, sequenced in a study of early T cells in non-severe SARS-CoV-2 infection. TCRdb processed the 5' RACE reads anew with MiXCR; each CDR3 protein has one entry. The sample holds some 81,000 distinct CDR3 sequences; 9% to 10% are singletons and the top ten take 4.8%. Source material: whole blood. These TCRs come from an adult who was a healthcare worker with PCR-confirmed SARS-CoV-2 infection or an uninfected control (not recorded which). The CDR3 runs from the conserved cysteine through the conserved F or W. A D gene is named only where the DNA matches it firmly. Size is stated for part of the rows, as once, few or many counts, or as a class when the clone is expanded.

d_gene: -
j_gene: TRBJ2-5
abundance: many
v_gene: TRBV9
CDR3aa: CASSFTGTQDSQYF
CDR3nt: TGTGCCAGCAGCTTCACCGGGACCCAAGACTCCCAGTACTTC

d_gene: -
j_gene: TRBJ1-6
abundance: many
v_gene: TRBV15
CDR3aa: CATSRDPRRNSPLHF
CDR3nt: TGTGCCACCAGCAGAGATCCACGGAGGAATTCACCCCTCCACTTT

d_gene: TRBD1
j_gene: TRBJ1-1
abundance: -
v_gene: TRBV6-5
CDR3aa: CASSYSTRGRRGTEAFF
CDR3nt: TGTGCCAGCAGTTACTCGACCAGGGGGCGCAGGGGCACTGAAGCTTTCTTT

d_gene: TRBD2
j_gene: TRBJ2-3
abundance: many
v_gene: TRBV6-1
CDR3aa: CASTAGLAFSTDTQYF
CDR3nt: TGTGCCAGCACTGCGGGACTAGCGTTTAGCACAGATACGCAGTATTTT

d_gene: -
j_gene: TRBJ2-5
abundance: -
v_gene: TRBV29-1
CDR3aa: CSVDGTGKETQYF
CDR3nt: TGCAGCGTTGATGGGACCGGGAAGGAGACCCAGTACTTC

d_gene: -
j_gene: TRBJ2-7
abundance: -
v_gene: TRBV28
CDR3aa: CAAGQGFEQYF
CDR3nt: TGTGCGGCCGGTCAGGGCTTCGAGCAGTACTTC

d_gene: -
j_gene: TRBJ2-7
abundance: many
v_gene: TRBV20-1
CDR3aa: CSARGRAVVSSGEQYF
CDR3nt: TGCAGTGCTAGAGGCAGGGCGGTGGTATCCAGTGGCGAGCAGTACTTC

d_gene: -
j_gene: TRBJ2-5
abundance: many
v_gene: TRBV7-9
CDR3aa: CASSYARAYQETQYF
CDR3nt: TGTGCCAGCAGCTACGCTCGGGCCTACCAAGAGACCCAGTACTTC

d_gene: -
j_gene: TRBJ1-1
abundance: -
v_gene: TRBV6-1
CDR3aa: CATGPYWNTEAFF
CDR3nt: TGTGCCACGGGTCCCTACTGGAACACTGAAGCTTTCTTT

d_gene: -
j_gene: TRBJ1-2
abundance: few
v_gene: TRBV19
CDR3aa: CASSIARAKPNYGYTF
CDR3nt: TGTGCCAGTAGTATAGCGCGGGCCAAACCTAACTATGGCTACACCTTC

d_gene: TRBD1
j_gene: TRBJ2-2
abundance: few
v_gene: TRBV28
CDR3aa: CASSSTGNAVGELFF
CDR3nt: TGTGCCAGCAGTTCGACAGGGAATGCCGTCGGGGAGCTGTTTTTT

d_gene: -
j_gene: TRBJ1-2
abundance: few
v_gene: TRBV6-6
CDR3aa: CASSYNSGPGGRSYTF
CDR3nt: TGTGCCAGCAGTTACAATTCGGGGCCCGGGGGAAGAAGTTACACCTTC

d_gene: -
j_gene: TRBJ2-7
abundance: -
v_gene: TRBV20-1
CDR3aa: CSARQPQRNEQYF
CDR3nt: TGCAGTGCTAGACAGCCTCAACGGAACGAGCAGTACTTC

d_gene: -
j_gene: TRBJ2-3
abundance: many
v_gene: TRBV2
CDR3aa: CASKEGTGRDTQYF
CDR3nt: TGTGCCAGCAAGGAAGGTACTGGCCGAGATACGCAGTATTTT

d_gene: -
j_gene: TRBJ1-2
abundance: few
v_gene: TRBV2
CDR3aa: CASSRSLRSYGYTF
CDR3nt: TGTGCCAGCAGCCGGTCTCTAAGGTCCTATGGCTACACCTTC

d_gene: TRBD1
j_gene: TRBJ2-4
abundance: many
v_gene: TRBV7-2
CDR3aa: CASSDRTGGLWYF
CDR3nt: TGTGCCAGCAGCGATAGGACAGGGGGTTTGTGGTACTTC

d_gene: TRBD2
j_gene: TRBJ2-6
abundance: many
v_gene: TRBV2
CDR3aa: CASCGGGVSGANVLTF
CDR3nt: TGTGCCAGCTGTGGGGGAGGGGTCTCTGGGGCCAACGTCCTGACTTTC

d_gene: -
j_gene: TRBJ1-2
abundance: few
v_gene: TRBV12-3/TRBV12-4
CDR3aa: CASSLISGYTF
CDR3nt: TGTGCCAGCAGTTTAATCTCTGGCTACACCTTC

d_gene: -
j_gene: TRBJ2-7
abundance: many
v_gene: TRBV28
CDR3aa: CASTAWGLWGREGYEQYF
CDR3nt: TGTGCCAGCACAGCTTGGGGGCTGTGGGGGCGTGAGGGCTACGAGCAGTACTTC

d_gene: -
j_gene: TRBJ2-2
abundance: -
v_gene: TRBV6-1
CDR3aa: CASSEEAYRRQAGELFF
CDR3nt: TGTGCCAGCAGTGAAGAGGCTTATCGGCGACAGGCCGGGGAGCTGTTTTTT

d_gene: -
j_gene: TRBJ2-4
abundance: many
v_gene: TRBV21-1
CDR3aa: CASSSGGSTKNIQYF
CDR3nt: TGTGCCAGCAGCTCCGGGGGGTCTACCAAAAACATTCAGTACTTC

d_gene: -
j_gene: TRBJ2-7
abundance: few
v_gene: TRBV28
CDR3aa: CASSPLGPVEQYF
CDR3nt: TGTGCCAGCAGTCCCCTGGGACCCGTCGAGCAGTACTTC

d_gene: TRBD2
j_gene: TRBJ2-7
abundance: many
v_gene: TRBV29-1
CDR3aa: CSVERSGRGYEQYF
CDR3nt: TGCAGCGTTGAACGTAGCGGGAGAGGCTACGAGCAGTACTTC

d_gene: TRBD2
j_gene: TRBJ2-1
abundance: -
v_gene: TRBV5-1
CDR3aa: CASSLGLAGNNEQFF
CDR3nt: TGCGCCAGCAGCTTGGGCCTAGCGGGGAACAATGAGCAGTTCTTC

d_gene: TRBD1
j_gene: TRBJ1-4
abundance: -
v_gene: TRBV9
CDR3aa: CASSDRDSEKLFF
CDR3nt: TGTGCCAGCAGCGACCGGGACAGTGAAAAACTGTTTTTT

d_gene: TRBD2
j_gene: TRBJ2-2
abundance: many
v_gene: TRBV6-2/TRBV6-3
CDR3aa: CASSYAGGAGELFF
CDR3nt: TGTGCCAGCAGTTACGCGGGAGGTGCCGGGGAGCTGTTTTTT

d_gene: -
j_gene: TRBJ2-7
abundance: -
v_gene: TRBV10-3
CDR3aa: CAISAEVSYEQYF
CDR3nt: TGTGCCATCAGTGCAGAGGTTTCCTACGAGCAGTACTTC

d_gene: TRBD2
j_gene: TRBJ2-3
abundance: many
v_gene: TRBV28
CDR3aa: CASSLSGGLAGPRSSTDTQYF
CDR3nt: TGTGCCAGCAGTCTCTCCGGGGGACTAGCGGGACCCAGGTCGAGCACAGATACGCAGTATTTT

d_gene: -
j_gene: TRBJ1-5
abundance: many
v_gene: TRBV12-3/TRBV12-4
CDR3aa: CASSLAKTGRSNQPQHF
CDR3nt: TGTGCCAGCAGTTTAGCGAAAACAGGGCGAAGCAATCAGCCCCAGCATTTT

d_gene: -
j_gene: TRBJ2-1
abundance: few
v_gene: TRBV7-2
CDR3aa: CASSSTGVDKQFF
CDR3nt: TGTGCCAGCAGCTCGACGGGAGTAGATAAGCAGTTCTTC

d_gene: -
j_gene: TRBJ2-3
abundance: many
v_gene: TRBV7-3
CDR3aa: CASGLALTDTQYF
CDR3nt: TGTGCCAGCGGCCTGGCACTCACAGATACGCAGTATTTT

d_gene: TRBD1
j_gene: TRBJ1-5
abundance: -
v_gene: TRBV6-1
CDR3aa: CASSTGVNQPQHF
CDR3nt: TGTGCCAGCAGTACAGGGGTGAATCAGCCCCAGCATTTT

d_gene: -
j_gene: TRBJ1-4
abundance: few
v_gene: TRBV20-1
CDR3aa: CSARDAAVANEKLFF
CDR3nt: TGCAGTGCTAGAGATGCAGCCGTTGCTAATGAAAAACTGTTTTTT

d_gene: -
j_gene: TRBJ1-3
abundance: few
v_gene: TRBV13
CDR3aa: CASSLTLLSGNTIYF
CDR3nt: TGTGCCAGCAGCCTAACATTGCTCTCTGGAAACACCATATATTTT

d_gene: -
j_gene: TRBJ1-5
abundance: many
v_gene: TRBV20-1
CDR3aa: CSARDSRVSNQPQHF
CDR3nt: TGCAGTGCTAGAGATAGCAGGGTGAGCAATCAGCCCCAGCATTTT

d_gene: -
j_gene: TRBJ1-1
abundance: -
v_gene: TRBV28
CDR3aa: CASRPRLESEAFF
CDR3nt: TGTGCCAGCAGACCGCGGTTAGAGTCTGAAGCTTTCTTT

d_gene: TRBD1
j_gene: TRBJ1-6
abundance: many
v_gene: TRBV5-5
CDR3aa: CASSLGDRFYNSPLHF
CDR3nt: TGTGCCAGCAGCTTGGGGGACAGATTCTATAATTCACCCCTCCACTTT

d_gene: -
j_gene: TRBJ2-5
abundance: many
v_gene: TRBV25-1
CDR3aa: CASSGGTQYF
CDR3nt: TGTGCCAGCAGTGGGGGGACCCAGTACTTC

d_gene: -
j_gene: TRBJ1-4
abundance: -
v_gene: TRBV15
CDR3aa: CATSRDISGKLFF
CDR3nt: TGTGCCACCAGCAGGGATATTTCGGGGAAACTGTTTTTT

d_gene: -
j_gene: TRBJ1-1
abundance: many
v_gene: TRBV20-1
CDR3aa: CSASWGGTEAFF
CDR3nt: TGCAGTGCTAGCTGGGGTGGGACTGAAGCTTTCTTT

d_gene: -
j_gene: TRBJ1-3
abundance: many
v_gene: TRBV4-2
CDR3aa: CASSQEVGDTSGNTIYF
CDR3nt: TGTGCCAGCAGCCAAGAAGTCGGGGACACCTCTGGAAACACCATATATTTT

d_gene: TRBD2
j_gene: TRBJ2-1
abundance: many
v_gene: TRBV5-4
CDR3aa: CASSLDHSGEQFF
CDR3nt: TGTGCCAGCAGCCTGGACCATAGCGGGGAGCAGTTCTTC

d_gene: -
j_gene: TRBJ1-5
abundance: many
v_gene: TRBV21-1
CDR3aa: CAARIQEGNQPQHF
CDR3nt: TGTGCCGCCAGAATACAGGAGGGCAATCAGCCCCAGCATTTT

d_gene: -
j_gene: TRBJ2-1
abundance: few
v_gene: TRBV11-2
CDR3aa: CASREGLSYNEQFF
CDR3nt: TGTGCCAGCAGGGAGGGACTCTCCTACAATGAGCAGTTCTTC

d_gene: -
j_gene: TRBJ2-1
abundance: many
v_gene: TRBV5-1
CDR3aa: CASSLQLDNEQFF
CDR3nt: TGCGCCAGCAGCTTGCAGCTGGACAATGAGCAGTTCTTC

d_gene: -
j_gene: TRBJ2-2
abundance: few
v_gene: TRBV10-3
CDR3aa: CAISESPKAGELFF
CDR3nt: TGTGCCATCAGTGAGTCCCCTAAGGCCGGGGAGCTGTTTTTT

d_gene: -
j_gene: TRBJ1-5
abundance: many
v_gene: TRBV11-2
CDR3aa: CASSQDSVRFSNQPQHF
CDR3nt: TGTGCCAGCAGCCAAGACAGTGTTCGCTTTAGCAATCAGCCCCAGCATTTT

d_gene: TRBD2
j_gene: TRBJ2-1
abundance: many
v_gene: TRBV7-2
CDR3aa: CASSLGGGRAYEQFF
CDR3nt: TGTGCCAGCAGCTTAGGCGGCGGGAGGGCATATGAGCAGTTCTTC

d_gene: TRBD2
j_gene: TRBJ2-1
abundance: many
v_gene: TRBV12-3/TRBV12-4
CDR3aa: CASSSGLAGISYNEQFF
CDR3nt: TGTGCCAGCAGTTCGGGACTAGCGGGAATCTCCTACAATGAGCAGTTCTTC

d_gene: TRBD2
j_gene: TRBJ2-1
abundance: few
v_gene: TRBV12-5
CDR3aa: CASGLFASGRAGNEQFF
CDR3nt: TGTGCTAGTGGTTTGTTCGCTAGCGGGAGGGCAGGAAATGAGCAGTTCTTC

d_gene: -
j_gene: TRBJ2-2
abundance: many
v_gene: TRBV5-4
CDR3aa: CASSSGAGPTGELFF
CDR3nt: TGTGCCAGCAGCTCTGGGGCGGGACCCACCGGGGAGCTGTTTTTT

d_gene: TRBD2
j_gene: TRBJ2-3
abundance: many
v_gene: TRBV28
CDR3aa: CASSDPTSGRRVDTQYF
CDR3nt: TGTGCCAGCAGCGATCCTACTAGCGGGAGACGGGTAGATACGCAGTATTTT

d_gene: -
j_gene: TRBJ2-7
abundance: -
v_gene: TRBV27
CDR3aa: CASSLQGFSYEQYF
CDR3nt: TGTGCCAGCAGTTTACAAGGCTTCTCCTACGAGCAGTACTTC

d_gene: -
j_gene: TRBJ2-1
abundance: medium-sized
v_gene: TRBV15
CDR3aa: CATSRAGSSYNEQFF
CDR3nt: TGTGCCACCAGCAGAGCTGGCAGCTCCTACAATGAGCAGTTCTTC

d_gene: TRBD1
j_gene: TRBJ2-2
abundance: many
v_gene: TRBV7-2
CDR3aa: CASSLVGGDTGELFF
CDR3nt: TGTGCCAGCAGCTTAGTAGGGGGCGACACCGGGGAGCTGTTTTTT